This T cell receptor (beta chain) was identified during a study of cytomegalovirus exposure and HLA in healthy donors. General study findings and limits: The study assumed roughly uniform donor sequencing depth for presence/absence analyses.

PCR primers comprised 60 Vbeta and 13 Jbeta primers. TCRdb's copy holds only in-frame clones and misses some; the assay was immunoSEQ multiplex PCR. The sample lists about 160,000 clones, roughly 87% occurring once. Germline V CDR1 and CDR2: WSHSY, SAAADI. There are 18 residues in the CDR3. The V end was cut by 1 base, the J end by 2 bases, with 21 bases between. On this clone itself: The antigen is undetermined. The sample contains more than one DNA sequence encoding this CDR3.

The material sequenced was PBMCs. The TCR was taken from a girl aged 10 to 17 in good health and CMV-seropositive. The chain is built from TRBV10-2 and TRBJ2-7, with D perhaps matching TRBD1 (5 bases). CDR3 nucleotides: TGCGCCAGCAGTGAGTTGTCTCTAGGAACAGGCCGTACCTACGAGCAGTACTTC. This sequence encodes CASSELSLGTGRTYEQYF.